Listed below are T cell receptor beta chains from one sample, sequenced in a study of blood T cells in healthy people across ages. Via MiXCR, TCRdb re-called the 5' RACE reads, giving one row per CDR3 protein. The sample has about 1.1 million distinct CDR3 sequences, around two fifths seen once. The sample taken for sequencing was blood. Receptors were obtained from a man between 18 and 35 years old in good health. Both conserved end residues are part of each CDR3. Fields, in order: J gene, V gene, CDR3 protein.

TRBJ1-5 | TRBV6-2/TRBV6-3 | CASSYGGTGHNQPQHF
TRBJ2-5 | TRBV11-2 | CASSLGGGEETQYF
TRBJ2-1 | TRBV29-1 | CSVGTGPINEQFF
TRBJ2-1 | TRBV14 | CASSHDYNEQFF
TRBJ1-1 | TRBV5-1 | CASSYNSGPNTEAFF
TRBJ2-3 | TRBV10-3 | CAIRPQTETGGTDTQYF
TRBJ1-4 | TRBV21-1 | CAIDRGSNEKLFF
TRBJ2-1 | TRBV5-1 | CASSLSPREGRDEQFF
TRBJ2-3 | TRBV7-2 | CASRASASTDTQYF
TRBJ2-1 | TRBV4-3 | CASSQGTGKQFF
TRBJ2-5 | TRBV2 | CASSRTGIETQYF
TRBJ2-3 | TRBV4-2 | CASSQEEPAGGTDTQYF
TRBJ2-7 | TRBV3-1 | CASSGRGPQNEQYF
. | TRBV29-1 | CSVPWRETQYF
TRBJ1-2 | TRBV7-2 | CASSLAYGQGIPGYTF
TRBJ2-3 | TRBV2 | CASSGSLKRLAGTTSTDTQYF
TRBJ1-2 | TRBV14 | CASSQETAFYGYTF
TRBJ2-5 | TRBV20-1 | CSARFMVGETQYF
TRBJ1-5 | TRBV2 | CASISQGDPGQPQHF
TRBJ1-6 | TRBV12-5 | CASGTGQAYNSPLHF